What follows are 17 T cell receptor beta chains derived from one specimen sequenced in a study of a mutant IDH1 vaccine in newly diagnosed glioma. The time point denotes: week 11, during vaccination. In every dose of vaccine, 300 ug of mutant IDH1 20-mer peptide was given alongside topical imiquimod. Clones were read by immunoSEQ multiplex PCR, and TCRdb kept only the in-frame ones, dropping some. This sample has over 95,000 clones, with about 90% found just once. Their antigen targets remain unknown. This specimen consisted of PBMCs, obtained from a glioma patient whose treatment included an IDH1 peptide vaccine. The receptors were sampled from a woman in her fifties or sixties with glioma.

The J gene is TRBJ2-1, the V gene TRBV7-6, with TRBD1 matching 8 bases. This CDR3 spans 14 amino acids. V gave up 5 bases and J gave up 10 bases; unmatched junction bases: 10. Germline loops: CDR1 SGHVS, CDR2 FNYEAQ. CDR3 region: CASSRSSGQDEQFF. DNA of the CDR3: TGTGCCAGCAGCCGCAGTTCGGGACAGGACGAGCAGTTCTTC.

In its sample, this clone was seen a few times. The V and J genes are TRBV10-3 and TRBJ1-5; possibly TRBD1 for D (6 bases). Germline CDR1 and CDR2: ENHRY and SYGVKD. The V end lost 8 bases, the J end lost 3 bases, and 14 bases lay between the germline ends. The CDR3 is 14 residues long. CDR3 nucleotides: TGTGCCATCGGACCACAGGGAAACAATCAGCCCCAGCATTTT. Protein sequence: CAIGPQGNNQPQHF.

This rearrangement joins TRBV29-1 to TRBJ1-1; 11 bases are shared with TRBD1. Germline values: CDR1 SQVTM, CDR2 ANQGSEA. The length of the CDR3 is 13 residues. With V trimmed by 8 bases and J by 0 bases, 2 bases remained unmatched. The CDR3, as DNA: TGCAGCACGGGACAGGGGGTGAACACTGAAGCTTTCTTT. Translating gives CSTGQGVNTEAFF.

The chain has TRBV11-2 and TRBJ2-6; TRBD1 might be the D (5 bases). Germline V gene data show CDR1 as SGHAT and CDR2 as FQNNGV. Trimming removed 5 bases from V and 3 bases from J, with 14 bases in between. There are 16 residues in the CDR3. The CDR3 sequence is CASSVVGRGGANVLTF. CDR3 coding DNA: TGTGCCAGCAGCGTTGTGGGGCGAGGTGGGGCCAACGTCCTGACTTTC.

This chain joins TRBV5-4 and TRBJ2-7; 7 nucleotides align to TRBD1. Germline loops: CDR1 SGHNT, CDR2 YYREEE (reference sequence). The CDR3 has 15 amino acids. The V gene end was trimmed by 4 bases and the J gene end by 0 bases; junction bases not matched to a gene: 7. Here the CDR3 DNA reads TGTGCCAGCAGCCTAGGGACAGTGAGCTCCTACGAGCAGTACTTC. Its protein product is CASSLGTVSSYEQYF.

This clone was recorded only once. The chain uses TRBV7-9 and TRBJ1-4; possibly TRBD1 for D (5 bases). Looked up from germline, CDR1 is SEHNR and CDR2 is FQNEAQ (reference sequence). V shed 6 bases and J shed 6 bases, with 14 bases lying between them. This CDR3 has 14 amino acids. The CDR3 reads CASRFEGMDEKLFF. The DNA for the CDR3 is TGTGCCAGCAGGTTCGAGGGGATGGATGAAAAACTGTTTTTT.

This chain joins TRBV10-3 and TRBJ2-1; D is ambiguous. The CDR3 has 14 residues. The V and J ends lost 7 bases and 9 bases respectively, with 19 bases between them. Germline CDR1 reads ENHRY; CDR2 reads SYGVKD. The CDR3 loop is CAITVDPPRSEQFF. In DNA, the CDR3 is TGTGCCATCACGGTCGACCCCCCTAGGAGTGAGCAGTTCTTC.

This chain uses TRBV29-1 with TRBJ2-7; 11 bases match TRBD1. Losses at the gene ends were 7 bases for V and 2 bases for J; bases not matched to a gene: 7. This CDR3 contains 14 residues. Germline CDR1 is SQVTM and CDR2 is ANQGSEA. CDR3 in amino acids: CSAAPGQGAYEQYF. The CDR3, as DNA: TGCAGCGCTGCCCCGGGACAGGGGGCCTACGAGCAGTACTTC.

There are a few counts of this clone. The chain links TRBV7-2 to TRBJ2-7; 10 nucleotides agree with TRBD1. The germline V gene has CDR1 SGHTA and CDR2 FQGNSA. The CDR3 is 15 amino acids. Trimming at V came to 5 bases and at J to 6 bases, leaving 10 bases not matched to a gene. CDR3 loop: CASSLGGTGVFEQYF. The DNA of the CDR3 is TGTGCCAGCAGCCTGGGGGGGACAGGGGTTTTCGAGCAGTACTTC. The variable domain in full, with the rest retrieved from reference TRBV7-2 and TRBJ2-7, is GAGVSQSPSNKVTEKGKDVELRCDPISGHTALYWYRQSLGQGLEFLIYFQGNSAPDKSGLPSDRFSAERTGGSVSTLTIQRTQQEDSAVYLCASSLGGTGVFEQYFGPGTRLTVT.

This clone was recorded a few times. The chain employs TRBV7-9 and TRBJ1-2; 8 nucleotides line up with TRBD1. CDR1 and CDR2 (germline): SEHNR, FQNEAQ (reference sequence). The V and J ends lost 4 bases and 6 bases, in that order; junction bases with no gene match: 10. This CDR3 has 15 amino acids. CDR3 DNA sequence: TGTGCCAGCAGCTCTACGCCTGACAGGGGCCATGGCTACACCTTC. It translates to CASSSTPDRGHGYTF.

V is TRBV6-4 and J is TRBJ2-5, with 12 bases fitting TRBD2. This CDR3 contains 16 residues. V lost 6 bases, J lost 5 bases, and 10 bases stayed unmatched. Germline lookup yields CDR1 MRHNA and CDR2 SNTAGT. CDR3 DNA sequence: TGTGCCAGCAGCCCTGGACGACTAGCGGGGGCGGAGACCCAGTACTTC. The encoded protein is CASSPGRLAGAETQYF.

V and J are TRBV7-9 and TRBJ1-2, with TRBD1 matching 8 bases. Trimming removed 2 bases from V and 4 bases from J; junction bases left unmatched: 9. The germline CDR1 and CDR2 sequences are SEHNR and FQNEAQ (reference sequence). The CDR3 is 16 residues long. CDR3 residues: CASSLTVGTGPYGYTF. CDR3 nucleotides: TGTGCCAGCAGCTTAACGGTTGGGACAGGTCCCTATGGCTACACCTTC.

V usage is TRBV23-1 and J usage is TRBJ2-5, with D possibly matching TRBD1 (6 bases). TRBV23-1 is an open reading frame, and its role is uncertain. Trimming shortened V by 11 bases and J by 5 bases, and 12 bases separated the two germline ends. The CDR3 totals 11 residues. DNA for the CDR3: TGCGCCTCCAGGGGTCGGGAGACCCAGTACTTC. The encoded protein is CASRGRETQYF.

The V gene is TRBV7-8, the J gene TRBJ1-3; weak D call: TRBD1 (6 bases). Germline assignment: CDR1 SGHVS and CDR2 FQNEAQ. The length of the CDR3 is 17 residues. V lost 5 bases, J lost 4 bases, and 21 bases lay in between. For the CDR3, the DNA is TGTGCCAGCAGCAATTACAGGGTGCTGATGCCCGGAAACACCATATATTTT. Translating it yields CASSNYRVLMPGNTIYF.

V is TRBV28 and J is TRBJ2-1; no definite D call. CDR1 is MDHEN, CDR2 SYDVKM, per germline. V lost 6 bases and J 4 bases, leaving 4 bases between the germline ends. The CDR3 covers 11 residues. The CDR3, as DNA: TGTGCCAGCAGACAGTACAATGAGCAGTTCTTC. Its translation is CASRQYNEQFF.

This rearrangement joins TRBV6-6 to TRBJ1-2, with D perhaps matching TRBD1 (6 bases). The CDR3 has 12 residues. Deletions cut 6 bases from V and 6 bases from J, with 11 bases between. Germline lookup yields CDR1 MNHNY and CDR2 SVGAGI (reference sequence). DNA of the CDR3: TGTGCCAGCAGGGGGGCGGAGGATGGCTACACCTTC. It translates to CASRGAEDGYTF.

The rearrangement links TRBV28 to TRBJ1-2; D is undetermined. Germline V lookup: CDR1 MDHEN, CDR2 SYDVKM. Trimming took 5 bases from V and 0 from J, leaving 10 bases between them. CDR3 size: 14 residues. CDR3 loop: CASSLRPANYGYTF. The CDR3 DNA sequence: TGTGCCAGCAGTCTGAGGCCAGCTAACTATGGCTACACCTTC.